This TCR beta chain emerged from a study of blood T cell repertoires in COVID-19. Categorization into cohorts depended on clinical history that participants reported. This clone was seen just once. Germline assignment: CDR1 MDHEN and CDR2 SYDVKM. The CDR3 is 16 amino acids. V lost 7 bases and J 2 bases, leaving 21 bases between the germline ends. Some clones are missing from TCRdb's copy, which holds only in-frame ones; the method was immunoSEQ multiplex PCR. The sample lists 300,000 to 350,000 clones, roughly 89% occurring once. The TCR comes from a young woman with acute COVID-19. This chain uses TRBV28 with TRBJ2-7; TRBD2 is a possible D gene (5 bases). Sequencing was done on a sample of PBMCs or T cells enriched from blood (not recorded which). CDR3 DNA: TGTGCCAGCAACCTCGCCCTCCCCACGGGGACCTACGAGCAGTACTTC. Amino acids: CASNLALPTGTYEQYF.